This TCR beta chain was identified during a study of OX40 agonist ivuxolimab in advanced cancers. Study-level information: A diagnosis of hepatocellular carcinoma, melanoma, renal cell or head and neck cancer was present in dose-escalation patients. Partial responses were achieved by three patients: one hepatocellular carcinoma, two cutaneous melanoma.

This clone is a singleton in its sample. The investigators sampled blood at baseline, at cycle 4 day 1, and at cycle 7 day 1. Sequencing used immunoSEQ multiplex PCR; TCRdb keeps in-frame clones, though not all of them. This table has more than 65,000 clones, 88% appearing once. With V trimmed by 4 bases and J by 3 bases, 4 bases remained unmatched. This CDR3 region has 13 residues. Germline V CDR1 and CDR2: SGHRS, YFSETQ. The chain is built from TRBV5-1 and TRBJ2-7, with 7 nucleotides matching TRBD2. The sample in question was CD4+ or CD8+ T cells sorted from blood, obtained in a trial of the OX40 agonist ivuxolimab. The receptor was isolated from an adult with an advanced solid tumor such as melanoma, head and neck, liver or kidney cancer. CDR3 protein: CASSTGLGYEQYF. The CDR3 nucleotides read TGCGCCAGCAGCACAGGACTAGGCTACGAGCAGTACTTC.